What follows describes a single T cell receptor beta chain. The germline CDR1 and CDR2 sequences are SGHRS and YFSETQ. The V segment lost 4 bases and the J segment 1 base; nucleotides outside the gene matches: 7. The CDR3 totals 15 residues. The source of the sample is a study of T-cell memory formation after mild COVID-19. Constant-segment primers were used for 5'RACE, and the resulting TCR alpha and TCR beta cDNA libraries carried sample barcodes and UMIs. TCRdb analysed the 5' RACE reads with MiXCR anew, one entry per CDR3 protein. The sample holds 530,000 or so distinct CDR3 sequences; around 16% are singletons and the top ten take 8.1%.

This TCR came from an adult woman who had mild COVID-19 (a few samples of this study predate the infection). Cell type and time point are not known. The material sequenced was PBMCs or a T cell subset sorted from them (not recorded which). The J gene is TRBJ1-2, the V gene TRBV5-1; 7 nucleotides match TRBD1. CDR3 bases: TGCGCCAGCAGCGGGGGGACAGATCTTAACTATGGCTACACCTTC. This sequence encodes CASSGGTDLNYGYTF.